The clone carrying this T cell receptor beta chain was seen ten or more times. Sequence at one end of the junction differs from germline and may be a read error. The CDR3 covers 13 residues. Looked up from germline, CDR1 is SGHTA and CDR2 is FQGNSA. The sample belongs to a study of Graves' ophthalmopathy and Graves' hyperthyroidism. RNA transcripts provided the template for amplifying TCR beta CDR3 regions. First-round RT-PCR employed HTBI primers, with a second-round multiplex PCR after it. TCRdb redid the calling of the multiplex PCR reads with MiXCR, one entry per CDR3 protein. This sample has roughly 480,000 distinct CDR3 sequences, with approximately 15% found just once.

This clonotype was obtained from a woman aged 25 to 39 with Graves' ophthalmopathy. This rearrangement joins TRBV7-2 to TRBJ2-7; D is uncertain. Sequencing was done on a sample of blood. The CDR3 sequence is CASSLAPGYEQCF. In nucleotides, the CDR3 is TGTGCCAGCAGCTTAGCGCCCGGATACGAGCAGTGCTTC.